Listed below are T cell receptor beta chains from one sample, sequenced in a study of T cells in narcolepsy. Profiled with immunoSEQ multiplex PCR; TCRdb holds only in-frame clones, not every one. This sample yields tens of thousands of clones, of which 75% to 90% are seen a single time; about 0.95% belongs to the top ten. The material sequenced was memory (CD45RA-) CD4+ T cells from blood. All receptors derive from a human donor in good health. The CDR3 runs from the conserved cysteine through the conserved F or W. The D gene is left open where the match is weak. Expanded clones get a size class; other rows say once, few or many, or leave the size out.

NA,TRBV28,TRBJ2-7,NA,CASKARPYEQYF,TGTGCCAGCAAGGCGAGGCCCTACGAGCAGTACTTC
TRBD2,TRBV7-7,TRBJ2-5,NA,CASSLGLAGGQETQYF,TGTGCCAGCAGCTTAGGACTAGCGGGGGGCCAAGAGACCCAGTACTTC
NA,TRBV2,TRBJ1-1,NA,CASSDRRMNTEAFF,TGTGCCAGCAGTGACAGAAGAATGAACACTGAAGCTTTCTTT
TRBD2,TRBV5-4,TRBJ2-3,few,CASSLAGSGTDTQYF,TGTGCCAGCAGCCTAGCGGGCTCGGGCACAGATACGCAGTATTTT
TRBD1,TRBV4-3,TRBJ2-2,few,CASSQEGDRGTGELFF,TGCGCCAGCAGCCAAGAGGGGGACAGGGGGACCGGGGAGCTGTTTTTT
TRBD1,TRBV5-1,TRBJ2-2,NA,CASSPRQGPTGELFF,TGCGCCAGCAGCCCGAGACAGGGGCCAACCGGGGAGCTGTTTTTT
NA,TRBV28,TRBJ2-1,once,CASERVPYNEQFF,TGTGCCAGCGAGCGGGTACCCTACAATGAGCAGTTCTTC
NA,TRBV19,TRBJ1-2,few,CASSIPAGSGYTF,TGTGCCAGTAGTATACCGGCGGGGAGTGGCTACACCTTC
TRBD2,TRBV11-3,TRBJ2-1,NA,CASSPRLAGADEQFF,TGTGCCAGCAGCCCTCGACTAGCGGGGGCGGATGAGCAGTTCTTC
NA,TRBV15,TRBJ1-1,few,CATSRVGALNTEAFF,TGTGCCACCAGCAGAGTGGGAGCCTTGAACACTGAAGCTTTCTTT
TRBD2,TRBV5-1,TRBJ2-3,once,CASSPGTGGQYTQYF,TGCGCCAGCAGCCCCGGAACGGGGGGGCAGTATACGCAGTATTTT
NA,TRBV18,TRBJ2-4,once,CASTGQAKNIQYF,TGTGCCAGCACCGGGCAGGCAAAAAACATTCAGTACTTC
TRBD1,TRBV25-1,TRBJ2-5,NA,CASRDRGREETQYF,TGTGCCAGCAGGGACAGGGGGCGGGAGGAGACCCAGTACTTC
NA,TRBV7-9,TRBJ2-3,NA,CASALATDTQYF,TGTGCCAGCGCCCTAGCAACAGATACGCAGTATTTT
NA,TRBV6-5,TRBJ2-3,NA,CASSLTGSTDTQYF,TGTGCCAGCAGCCTGACAGGAAGCACAGATACGCAGTATTTT
TRBD2,TRBV7-3,TRBJ2-3,NA,CASSPGTSGITDTQYF,TGTGCCAGCAGCCCAGGGACTAGCGGTATCACAGATACGCAGTATTTT
TRBD1,TRBV30,TRBJ1-2,NA,CAWGTGPTHYGYTF,TGTGCCTGGGGGACAGGCCCGACCCACTATGGCTACACCTTC
NA,TRBV7-2,TRBJ1-1,NA,CASSLGGMRTEAFF,TGTGCCAGCAGCTTAGGCGGGATGCGGACTGAAGCTTTCTTT
NA,TRBV12-5,TRBJ1-6,NA,CASALRGYNSPLHF,TGTGCTAGTGCCTTGAGGGGGTACAATTCACCCCTCCACTTT
NA,TRBV28,TRBJ1-4,NA,CASSYGGTSPATNEKLFF,TGTGCCAGCAGCTACGGTGGGACAAGTCCTGCAACTAATGAAAAACTGTTTTTT
NA,TRBV6-6,TRBJ1-2,once,CASSYGRGDNYGYTF,TGTGCCAGCAGTTACGGGAGAGGGGATAACTATGGCTACACCTTC
NA,TRBV7-3,TRBJ2-3,NA,CASSLTPEISTDTQYF,TGTGCCAGCAGCTTAACGCCCGAGATTAGCACAGATACGCAGTATTTT
TRBD2,TRBV2,TRBJ2-7,NA,CASSGLAGTTYEQYF,TGTGCCAGCAGTGGACTAGCGGGGACAACCTACGAGCAGTACTTC
NA,TRBV15,TRBJ1-3,NA,CATSRDRQLSGNTIYF,TGTGCCACCAGCAGAGATAGACAGCTCTCTGGAAACACCATATATTTT
NA,TRBV5-8,TRBJ2-7,once,CASSLRGRTYEQYF,TGTGCCAGCAGCTTGCGGGGGCGCACCTACGAGCAGTACTTC
NA,TRBV15,TRBJ2-7,NA,CATSGLGGYSYEQYF,TGTGCCACCAGCGGGTTGGGGGGCTACTCCTACGAGCAGTACTTC
NA,TRBV11-1,TRBJ2-1,NA,CASSLDRGNEQFF,TGTGCCAGCAGCTTAGATCGGGGCAATGAGCAGTTCTTC